A single sample gave rise to the 5 T cell receptor beta chains below, sequenced in a study of control samples from healthy donors and cancer patients. Repertoires were generated with immunoSEQ multiplex PCR, while TCRdb's copy carries only in-frame clones and drops some. Of 150,000 to 200,000 clones listed, around 89% are singletons. Sequenced input: blood. These receptors were taken from a woman aged 45-60 years in good health.

The J gene is TRBJ2-6, the V gene TRBV4-3; D is unresolved. V lost 0 bases to trimming and J lost 0 bases, with 15 bases between them. Per germline, CDR1 LGHNA and CDR2 YSLEER. The CDR3 contains 19 residues. This CDR3 reads CASSQEVAGVSSGANVLTF. DNA of the CDR3: TGCGCCAGCAGCCAAGAAGTGGCCGGAGTTAGCTCTGGGGCCAACGTCCTGACTTTC.

The V gene is TRBV5-1, the J gene TRBJ1-6; D is perhaps TRBD1 (6 bases). The ends were cut back, 0 bases at V and 7 bases at J, with 11 bases in the middle. Germline-derived CDR1 and CDR2 are SGHRS and YFSETQ. The CDR3 runs to 15 residues. CDR3 protein: CASSLEGERNSPLHF. The DNA of the CDR3 is TGCGCCAGCAGCTTGGAGGGGGAAAGGAATTCACCCCTCCACTTT.

This clone is a singleton in its sample. In DNA form, the CDR3 reads TGCGCCAGCAGCTCCGGGACAGGGTCTATAGGCTACACCTTC. This translates into CASSSGTGSIGYTF. The chain links TRBV5-1 to TRBJ1-2; TRBD1 matches at 9 bases. In germline, CDR1 is SGHRS, CDR2 YFSETQ. V gave up 3 bases and J gave up 8 bases; unmatched junction bases: 8. The CDR3 spans 14 residues.

The J gene is TRBJ2-1, the V gene TRBV10-3, with 10 bases lining up with TRBD1. Trimming removed 4 bases from V and 9 bases from J; junction bases left unmatched: 9. This CDR3 has 15 amino acids. Per germline, CDR1 ENHRY and CDR2 SYGVKD. CDR3 bases: TGTGCCATCAGTGGACAGGGGGCTGGGTTTGGTGAGCAGTTCTTC. It translates to CAISGQGAGFGEQFF.

J is TRBJ1-1 and V is TRBV5-1; 7 bases agree with TRBD1. This CDR3 comprises 15 residues. Per germline, CDR1 SGHRS and CDR2 YFSETQ. V lost 2 bases to trimming and J lost 3 bases; unmatched junction nucleotides: 7. The chain's CDR3 is CASSFGDRDYTEAFF. For the CDR3, the DNA is TGCGCCAGCAGCTTCGGAGACAGGGACTACACTGAAGCTTTCTTT.